These 7 T cell receptor beta chains were all obtained from the same sample, sequenced in a study of shared clonotypes between healthy human individuals. This table comes from immunoSEQ multiplex PCR, and its TCRdb copy is limited to in-frame clones, with some not included. The sample yields about 680,000 clones, about 91% seen once. Terminally differentiated effector memory CD45RA+ cells were left out of the naive CD8 fraction, which was CD45RO-negative and positively selected for CCR7. Sequencing was performed on naive CD8+ T cells sorted from blood. Receptors were obtained from a young man in good health.

The DNA for the CDR3 is TGTGCCAGCAGTACACAGGGGGACAATCAGCCCCAGCATTTT. It specifies CASSTQGDNQPQHF. The chain is built from TRBV27 and TRBJ1-5; TRBD1 agrees at 8 bases. The CDR3 runs to 14 residues. With 5 bases clipped from V and 3 bases from J, the junction kept 3 bases outside the gene matches. Germline V gene lookup returns CDR1 MNHEY and CDR2 SMNVEV (reference sequence).

This chain uses TRBV11-2 with TRBJ2-1; 7 bases agree with TRBD2. The CDR3 extends over 16 amino acids. Germline assignment: CDR1 SGHAT and CDR2 FQNNGV. V shed 3 bases, J shed 3 bases, and the junction held 8 bases outside the gene matches. CDR3 loop: CASSLGTSAGYNEQFF. The CDR3 nucleotides are TGTGCCAGCAGCTTGGGCACTAGCGCGGGCTACAATGAGCAGTTCTTC. Drawing the rest from reference TRBV11-2 and TRBJ2-1, the complete variable domain is EAGVAQSPRYKIIEKRQSVAFWCNPISGHATLYWYQQILGQGPKLLIQFQNNGVVDDSQLPKDRFSAERLKGVDSTLKIQPAKLEDSAVYLCASSLGTSAGYNEQFFGPGTRLTVL.

The chain recombines TRBV7-6 with TRBJ2-3; TRBD1 matches at 8 bases. Germline V gives CDR1 SGHVS, CDR2 FNYEAQ. V shed 1 base, J shed 2 bases, and the junction held 2 bases outside the gene matches. The CDR3 consists of 15 residues. CDR3 residues: CASSLGTGLTDTQYF. The CDR3 DNA is TGTGCCAGCAGCTTAGGGACAGGGCTCACAGATACGCAGTATTTT.

The chain recombines TRBV19 with TRBJ2-7; D is undetermined. This CDR3 comprises 16 residues. From germline, CDR1 is LNHDA and CDR2 SQIVND (reference sequence). Trimming pared 5 bases from V and 1 base from J, leaving 18 bases between. CDR3 residues: CASSSPEKTGSYEQYF. The CDR3 bases are TGTGCCAGTAGTTCGCCTGAGAAGACCGGGTCCTACGAGCAGTACTTC.

CDR3 region: CASSFSREGLAGVNEQFF. The CDR3 nucleotides are TGTGCCAGCAGCTTTAGCCGAGAAGGCCTAGCGGGAGTCAATGAGCAGTTCTTC. The chain links TRBV7-2 to TRBJ2-1; TRBD2 aligns across 10 bases. CDR1 is SGHTA and CDR2 is FQGNSA in the germline V gene. The CDR3 is made up of 18 amino acids. The trim removed 3 bases at V and 6 bases at J, leaving 14 bases unmatched. Full variable domain (missing parts from reference TRBV7-2 and TRBJ2-1): GAGVSQSPSNKVTEKGKDVELRCDPISGHTALYWYRQSLGQGLEFLIYFQGNSAPDKSGLPSDRFSAERTGGSVSTLTIQRTQQEDSAVYLCASSFSREGLAGVNEQFFGPGTRLTVL.

The chain joins TRBV14 to TRBJ1-1; D is ambiguous. The CDR3 has 12 residues. Trimming shortened V by 2 bases and J by 8 bases, and 9 bases separated the two germline ends. Germline loops: CDR1 SGHDN, CDR2 FVKESK. The CDR3 region is CASSQSGLEAFF. In DNA form, the CDR3 reads TGTGCCAGCAGCCAATCAGGACTAGAAGCTTTCTTT.

The CDR3 region has the DNA TGTGCCAGCAGCTTGACCGGGACTAGAGATACGCAGTATTTT. The encoded protein is CASSLTGTRDTQYF. The chain is built from TRBV9 and TRBJ2-3; 8 bases map to TRBD2. The CDR3 has 14 residues. Germline V gene sequence: CDR1 SGDLS, CDR2 YYNGEE. J was trimmed by 5 bases and V by 4 bases; bases with no gene match: 6.